A selection of T cell receptor beta chains follows, all from one sample in a study of T cells in Graves' hyperthyroidism and ophthalmopathy. TCRdb re-analysed the multiplex PCR reads in MiXCR, keeping a single row per CDR3 protein. The sample includes more than 450,000 distinct CDR3 sequences, 14% of them seen just once. Material for sequencing was blood. These receptors were collected from a woman between 40 and 50 years old with Graves' hyperthyroidism. Both conserved end residues are part of each CDR3. D genes are given only for firm matches. The size entry is marked missing in some rows and otherwise reads once, few, many or a size class.

CDR3aa: CASRDTTYEQYF
CDR3nt: TGTGCCAGCAGGGACACCACCTACGAGCAGTACTTC
d_gene: .
abundance: many
len: 12
j_gene: TRBJ2-7
v_gene: TRBV6-1

CDR3aa: CSARVMGAEGYTF
CDR3nt: TGCAGTGCTAGAGTGATGGGGGCGGAAGGCTACACCTTC
d_gene: .
abundance: few
len: 13
j_gene: TRBJ1-2
v_gene: TRBV20-1

CDR3aa: CSATQAQTSGSIYEQFF
CDR3nt: TGCAGTGCGACCCAGGCCCAAACTAGCGGGAGTATATATGAGCAGTTCTTC
d_gene: TRBD2
abundance: many
len: 17
j_gene: TRBJ2-1
v_gene: TRBV20-1

CDR3aa: CASGMDTVEAFF
CDR3nt: TGTGCCAGCGGCATGGACACGGTTGAAGCTTTCTTT
d_gene: .
abundance: few
len: 12
j_gene: TRBJ1-1
v_gene: TRBV28

CDR3aa: CASSLVTSGRLGNEQFF
CDR3nt: TGTGCCAGCAGCTTGGTGACTAGCGGGAGGCTCGGCAATGAGCAGTTCTTC
d_gene: TRBD2
abundance: many
len: 17
j_gene: TRBJ2-1
v_gene: TRBV5-6

CDR3aa: CASGPTSGRASVDEQFF
CDR3nt: TGTGCTAGTGGCCCGACTAGCGGGAGAGCTTCGGTGGATGAGCAGTTCTTC
d_gene: TRBD2
abundance: .
len: 17
j_gene: TRBJ2-1
v_gene: TRBV12-5

CDR3aa: CASRSGTGSTDTQYF
CDR3nt: TGCGCCAGCAGATCCGGGACGGGTAGCACAGATACGCAGTATTTT
d_gene: .
abundance: .
len: 15
j_gene: TRBJ2-3
v_gene: TRBV5-1

CDR3aa: CASSKPGGAHLPGELFF
CDR3nt: TGTGCCAGCAGTAAACCTGGGGGGGCTCACCTTCCCGGGGAGCTGTTTTTT
d_gene: .
abundance: .
len: 17
j_gene: TRBJ2-2
v_gene: TRBV28

CDR3aa: CASSQGLAGEYEQYF
CDR3nt: TGTGCCAGCAGTCAGGGACTAGCGGGAGAGTACGAGCAGTACTTC
d_gene: TRBD2
abundance: many
len: 15
j_gene: TRBJ2-7
v_gene: TRBV12-3/TRBV12-4

CDR3aa: CASSWRSGAYNEQFF
CDR3nt: TGTGCCAGCAGTTGGAGGAGTGGTGCCTACAATGAGCAGTTCTTC
d_gene: .
abundance: many
len: 15
j_gene: TRBJ2-1
v_gene: TRBV2

CDR3aa: CAWSLLSGNTIYF
CDR3nt: TGTGCCTGGAGTCTCCTCTCTGGAAACACCATATATTTT
d_gene: .
abundance: .
len: 13
j_gene: TRBJ1-3
v_gene: TRBV30

CDR3aa: CAWTRDVTYNEQFF
CDR3nt: TGTGCCTGGACCCGGGACGTCACCTACAATGAGCAGTTCTTC
d_gene: .
abundance: .
len: 14
j_gene: TRBJ2-1
v_gene: TRBV30

CDR3aa: CASSLGGVYNEQSF
CDR3nt: TGTGCCAGCAGTTTAGGCGGGGTCTACAATGAGCAGTCCTTC
d_gene: .
abundance: .
len: 14
j_gene: TRBJ2-1
v_gene: TRBV28

CDR3aa: CASSVRGVAKNIQYF
CDR3nt: TGTGCCAGCAGTGTCCGGGGGGTAGCCAAAAACATTCAGTACTTC
d_gene: TRBD2
abundance: .
len: 15
j_gene: TRBJ2-4
v_gene: TRBV2

CDR3aa: CASSGQASETQYF
CDR3nt: TGTGCCAGCTCGGGACAGGCAAGTGAGACCCAGTACTTC
d_gene: TRBD1
abundance: many
len: 13
j_gene: TRBJ2-5
v_gene: TRBV6-1

CDR3aa: CASSLDFSGAYEQYF
CDR3nt: TGTGCCAGCAGCTTAGATTTCAGCGGAGCCTACGAGCAGTACTTC
d_gene: .
abundance: many
len: 15
j_gene: TRBJ2-7
v_gene: TRBV11-2

CDR3aa: CSAPGLADGELFF
CDR3nt: TGCAGTGCTCCGGGACTAGCGGATGGGGAGCTGTTTTTT
d_gene: TRBD2
abundance: .
len: 13
j_gene: TRBJ2-2
v_gene: TRBV20-1

CDR3aa: CASSFSSGKREQFF
CDR3nt: TGTGCCAGCAGTTTTTCTAGCGGGAAGCGGGAGCAGTTCTTC
d_gene: TRBD2
abundance: many
len: 14
j_gene: TRBJ2-1
v_gene: TRBV27

CDR3aa: CSAPRGGVGRQFF
CDR3nt: TGCAGTGCCCCCCGTGGTGGCGTTGGAAGGCAGTTCTTC
d_gene: .
abundance: many
len: 13
j_gene: TRBJ2-1
v_gene: TRBV20-1

CDR3aa: CASSQAGKQLNTEAFF
CDR3nt: TGTGCCAGCAGCCAAGCGGGGAAACAGTTAAACACTGAAGCTTTCTTT
d_gene: .
abundance: .
len: 16
j_gene: TRBJ1-1
v_gene: TRBV14

CDR3aa: CAWSMGQGATNTGELFF
CDR3nt: TGTGCCTGGAGTATGGGACAGGGGGCCACGAACACCGGGGAGCTGTTTTTT
d_gene: TRBD1
abundance: few
len: 17
j_gene: TRBJ2-2
v_gene: TRBV30

CDR3aa: CASSLTEKNTEAFF
CDR3nt: TGTGCCAGCAGTTTGACAGAGAAGAACACTGAAGCTTTCTTT
d_gene: .
abundance: many
len: 14
j_gene: TRBJ1-1
v_gene: TRBV28

CDR3aa: CASSSDPGGGNEQYF
CDR3nt: TGTGCCAGCAGCTCAGACCCAGGGGGGGGGAACGAGCAGTACTTC
d_gene: .
abundance: .
len: 15
j_gene: TRBJ2-7
v_gene: TRBV9

CDR3aa: CASTSPLAGGAGELFF
CDR3nt: TGTGCCAGTACTAGCCCTCTAGCGGGAGGGGCCGGGGAGCTGTTTTTT
d_gene: TRBD2
abundance: once
len: 16
j_gene: TRBJ2-2
v_gene: TRBV19

CDR3aa: CASSFQERTDTQYF
CDR3nt: TGTGCCAGCAGCTTCCAGGAGCGCACAGATACGCAGTATTTT
d_gene: .
abundance: many
len: 14
j_gene: TRBJ2-3
v_gene: TRBV7-2

CDR3aa: CASSGTSGGGEQFF
CDR3nt: TGTGCCAGCTCCGGGACTAGCGGAGGGGGTGAGCAGTTCTTC
d_gene: TRBD2
abundance: .
len: 14
j_gene: TRBJ2-1
v_gene: TRBV18

CDR3aa: CASRSGGLAKNIQYF
CDR3nt: TGTGCCAGCAGATCAGGGGGCCTAGCCAAAAACATTCAGTACTTC
d_gene: TRBD1
abundance: many
len: 15
j_gene: TRBJ2-4
v_gene: TRBV28

CDR3aa: CATGPYYEQYF
CDR3nt: TGTGCCACCGGCCCCTATTACGAGCAGTACTTC
d_gene: .
abundance: few
len: 11
j_gene: TRBJ2-7
v_gene: TRBV28

CDR3aa: CASSLDRWYEQYF
CDR3nt: TGTGCCAGCAGCTTAGATAGGTGGTACGAGCAGTACTTC
d_gene: .
abundance: many
len: 13
j_gene: TRBJ2-7
v_gene: TRBV7-2

CDR3aa: CASTSGNSGNTIYF
CDR3nt: TGTGCCAGCACCAGCGGCAACTCTGGAAACACCATATATTTT
d_gene: .
abundance: .
len: 14
j_gene: TRBJ1-3
v_gene: TRBV2

CDR3aa: CATSSGQLSGNTIYF
CDR3nt: TGTGCCACCAGCAGCGGACAGCTCTCTGGAAACACCATATATTTT
d_gene: .
abundance: .
len: 15
j_gene: TRBJ1-3
v_gene: TRBV15

CDR3aa: CASSPRESAGYTF
CDR3nt: TGTGCCAGCAGCCCCAGGGAGTCGGCTGGCTACACCTTC
d_gene: .
abundance: many
len: 13
j_gene: TRBJ1-2
v_gene: TRBV9

CDR3aa: CASSVRDWGTGELFF
CDR3nt: TGCGCCAGCAGCGTGCGGGACTGGGGCACCGGGGAGCTGTTTTTT
d_gene: .
abundance: .
len: 15
j_gene: TRBJ2-2
v_gene: TRBV5-1

CDR3aa: CASAHLGQANGYTF
CDR3nt: TGTGCCAGCGCCCATCTCGGACAGGCGAATGGCTACACCTTC
d_gene: TRBD1
abundance: .
len: 14
j_gene: TRBJ1-2
v_gene: TRBV6-1

CDR3aa: CASQRGKNTGELFF
CDR3nt: TGTGCCAGCCAGAGGGGCAAGAACACCGGGGAGCTGTTTTTT
d_gene: .
abundance: .
len: 14
j_gene: TRBJ2-2
v_gene: TRBV6-1

CDR3aa: CASSTSGFGTDTQYF
CDR3nt: TGCGCCAGCAGCACCAGCGGGTTTGGCACAGATACGCAGTATTTT
d_gene: .
abundance: .
len: 15
j_gene: TRBJ2-3
v_gene: TRBV5-1

CDR3aa: CASSMNGPYVDEQYF
CDR3nt: TGTGCCAGCAGCATGAACGGACCGTACGTGGACGAGCAGTACTTC
d_gene: .
abundance: many
len: 15
j_gene: TRBJ2-7
v_gene: TRBV28

CDR3aa: CASRTGPSNQPQHF
CDR3nt: TGTGCCAGCAGGACGGGGCCTAGCAATCAGCCCCAGCATTTT
d_gene: .
abundance: many
len: 14
j_gene: TRBJ1-5
v_gene: TRBV2

CDR3aa: CASSQPRELRPYEQYF
CDR3nt: TGTGCCAGCAGTCAACCCAGGGAGCTTCGACCCTACGAGCAGTACTTC
d_gene: .
abundance: many
len: 16
j_gene: TRBJ2-7
v_gene: TRBV28

CDR3aa: CASSADRETEAFF
CDR3nt: TGTGCCAGCAGCGCGGACAGGGAGACTGAAGCTTTCTTT
d_gene: TRBD1
abundance: few
len: 13
j_gene: TRBJ1-1
v_gene: TRBV9

CDR3aa: CASSLGSLGAVNTEAFF
CDR3nt: TGTGCCAGCAGTTTAGGAAGTCTCGGGGCGGTGAACACTGAAGCTTTCTTT
d_gene: .
abundance: many
len: 17
j_gene: TRBJ1-1
v_gene: TRBV12-3/TRBV12-4

CDR3aa: CASSLAGVGYYNEQFF
CDR3nt: TGCGCCAGCAGCTTGGCCGGGGTGGGGTACTACAATGAGCAGTTCTTC
d_gene: .
abundance: many
len: 16
j_gene: TRBJ2-1
v_gene: TRBV5-1

CDR3aa: CSASRQGDRQPQHF
CDR3nt: TGCAGTGCTAGTAGGCAGGGGGACCGTCAGCCCCAGCATTTT
d_gene: TRBD1
abundance: once
len: 14
j_gene: TRBJ1-5
v_gene: TRBV20-1